This T cell receptor (beta chain) appears in the sequencing data of a study of T cells after yellow fever vaccination. Whole-study context: Preparing low-cell-number fractions relied on SMART-Seq v4 Ultra Low Input. Study outcomes and limitations: A limited proportion of clonotypes was detected within both the CD4 and CD8 compartments.

Germline CDR1 DFQATT, CDR2 SNEGSKA (reference sequence). V dropped 7 bases and J dropped 0 bases, with 14 bases sitting between them. The CDR3 extends over 14 amino acids. This clonotype was seen repeatedly, ten times or more. What it binds is not known. TCRdb re-called the 5' RACE reads with MiXCR, one entry per CDR3 protein. The data show around 610,000 distinct CDR3 sequences, 13% seen once. The receptor comes from a man in his thirties or forties who received the YFV17D yellow fever vaccine. The starting material was PBMCs, obtained on the day of the yellow fever booster vaccination. The V call is TRBV20-1, the J call TRBJ2-3; maybe TRBD2 (5 bases). The CDR3, as DNA: TGCAGTGTCAGAGGGCAGTTTAGCACAGATACGCAGTATTTT. Its protein product is CSVRGQFSTDTQYF.